These T cell receptor beta chains were read from a single sample in a study of Graves' ophthalmopathy and Graves' hyperthyroidism. TCRdb reanalysed the multiplex PCR reads using MiXCR and keeps one entry per CDR3 protein. The sample carries over a million distinct CDR3 sequences, roughly 35% recorded once. Source material: peripheral blood or thyroid tissue (not recorded which). The receptors come from an adult man with Graves' hyperthyroidism. Each CDR3 is given with its conserved first and last residue. A D gene is named only where the DNA matches it firmly. Rows may omit the clone size; those that give it use once, few, many or a size class.

TRBJ2-7,-,-,TRBV12-3/TRBV12-4,CASSSGRVDEQYF,TGTGCCAGCAGTTCAGGACGGGTGGATGAGCAGTACTTC
TRBJ2-7,-,few,TRBV12-3/TRBV12-4,CASVGNTYEQYF,TGTGCTTCAGTGGGGAACACCTACGAGCAGTACTTC
TRBJ1-5,-,few,TRBV7-8,CASSLGDLFGGGNQPQHF,TGTGCCAGCAGCTTAGGGGACCTATTCGGGGGAGGCAATCAGCCCCAGCATTTT
TRBJ1-1,-,-,TRBV28,CASGIQGTEAFF,TGTGCCAGCGGCATACAGGGCACTGAAGCTTTCTTT
TRBJ2-7,-,many,TRBV10-2,CASSEVAFSRNREQYF,TGCGCCAGCAGTGAGGTCGCCTTTTCACGAAATCGAGAGCAGTACTTC
TRBJ2-7,TRBD1,-,TRBV30,CAWSGTGGIYEQYF,TGTGCCTGGAGTGGGACAGGGGGAATATACGAGCAGTACTTC
TRBJ2-6,-,-,TRBV6-1,CASSDSFRLLGANVLTF,TGTGCCAGCAGTGATTCGTTCAGGTTGCTTGGGGCCAACGTCCTGACTTTC
TRBJ1-2,-,once,TRBV2,CASSVEPRYGYTF,TGTGCCAGCAGTGTCGAGCCCCGCTATGGCTACACCTTC
TRBJ2-7,-,-,TRBV29-1,CSPDTAYEQYF,TGCAGCCCCGACACAGCCTACGAGCAGTACTTC
TRBJ1-2,-,many,TRBV5-1,CASSKTGPNYGYTF,TGCGCCAGCAGCAAGACAGGTCCCAACTATGGCTACACCTTC
TRBJ2-7,TRBD1,-,TRBV29-1,CSVLSQGDSYEQYF,TGCAGCGTTCTAAGTCAGGGGGACAGCTACGAGCAGTACTTC
TRBJ2-5,-,-,TRBV15,CATSRDLSGAQTQYF,TGTGCCACCAGCAGAGATCTTTCGGGGGCTCAGACCCAGTACTTC
TRBJ2-7,TRBD1,-,TRBV10-2,CASSLLTGTSSYEQYF,TGTGCCAGCAGTTTATTGACAGGGACCAGCTCCTACGAGCAGTACTTC
TRBJ1-2,-,many,TRBV20-1,CSAKSGPGYGYTF,TGCAGTGCTAAGAGTGGCCCGGGGTATGGCTACACCTTC
TRBJ1-2,-,-,TRBV2,CASRAGAAGSGGF,TGTGCCAGCAGGGCCGGGGCCGCCGGATCTGGGGGGTTT
TRBJ1-1,-,-,TRBV7-2,CASSARVGATEAFF,TGTGCCAGCAGCGCGCGAGTTGGGGCCACTGAAGCTTTCTTT
TRBJ1-3,-,-,TRBV6-6,CASGLSGNTIYF,TGTGCCTCTGGCCTCTCTGGAAACACCATATATTTT
TRBJ2-5,TRBD2,-,TRBV5-1,CASTGLVGETQYF,TGCGCCAGCACCGGACTAGTAGGAGAGACCCAGTACTTC
TRBJ2-6,-,many,TRBV11-2,CASSPRIGPGANVLTF,TGTGCCAGCAGCCCGCGGATTGGCCCTGGGGCCAACGTCCTGACTTTC
TRBJ2-7,-,many,TRBV7-8,CASSLALGNEQYF,TGTGCCAGCAGCTTAGCGCTGGGGAACGAGCAGTACTTC
TRBJ1-5,TRBD1,once,TRBV7-8,CASSLGTPGQGGYQPQHF,TGTGCCAGCAGCTTAGGAACTCCGGGACAGGGAGGTTATCAGCCCCAGCATTTT
TRBJ1-1,-,few,TRBV29-1,CSVAGSTEAFF,TGCAGCGTCGCGGGGTCTACCGAAGCTTTCTTT
TRBJ2-1,-,-,TRBV20-1,CSASPIAVSSNEQFF,TGCAGTGCTAGTCCAATAGCGGTCTCCAGCAATGAGCAGTTCTTC
TRBJ2-5,TRBD2,-,TRBV27,CASSQLGRGGLETQYF,TGTGCCAGCAGCCAACTCGGGCGGGGGGGCCTGGAGACCCAGTACTTC
TRBJ2-7,TRBD1,-,TRBV12-3/TRBV12-4,CASSSGQGAAEQYF,TGTGCCAGCAGTTCCGGACAGGGGGCGGCCGAGCAGTACTTC
TRBJ1-1,TRBD1,many,TRBV5-1,CASSQGTGGNTEAFF,TGCGCCAGCAGCCAAGGGACAGGAGGGAACACTGAAGCTTTCTTT
TRBJ2-2,-,-,TRBV29-1,CSAAGGTIAGELFF,TGCAGCGCCGCTGGGGGGACAATCGCCGGGGAGCTGTTTTTT
TRBJ1-1,TRBD1,many,TRBV2,CASSMDRDAVFITEAFF,TGTGCCAGCAGTATGGACAGGGATGCGGTATTTATCACTGAAGCTTTCTTT
TRBJ2-7,-,few,TRBV19,CASTLGAGPTYEQYF,TGTGCCAGTACCCTCGGGGCGGGACCTACCTACGAGCAGTACTTC
TRBJ1-4,-,many,TRBV12-3/TRBV12-4,CASSPQNPEVEKLFF,TGTGCCAGCAGCCCTCAGAACCCGGAGGTCGAAAAACTGTTTTTT
TRBJ2-7,TRBD1,few,TRBV7-9,CASSFAGGFYEQYF,TGTGCCAGCAGCTTTGCAGGGGGCTTCTACGAGCAGTACTTC
TRBJ1-4,-,many,TRBV27,CASRGAGLGEKLFF,TGTGCCAGCCGTGGTGCGGGTCTTGGCGAAAAACTGTTTTTT
TRBJ1-5,-,-,TRBV27,CASGQGVNQPQHF,TGTGCCAGTGGTCAAGGGGTCAATCAGCCCCAGCATTTT
TRBJ2-7,TRBD2,-,TRBV11-2,CASSPRRTSSYEQYF,TGTGCCAGCAGCCCCCGGAGGACTAGCTCCTACGAGCAGTACTTC
TRBJ1-4,-,many,TRBV6-1,CASTDWGNEKLFF,TGTGCCAGCACCGACTGGGGAAATGAAAAACTGTTTTTT
TRBJ2-7,-,-,TRBV7-2,CASSFRPGTATYEQYF,TGTGCCAGCAGCTTCAGACCGGGCACAGCGACCTACGAGCAGTACTTC
TRBJ1-3,TRBD1,-,TRBV10-1,CASRTTGGRGSGNTIYF,TGCGCCAGCAGAACGACAGGGGGCCGGGGCTCTGGAAACACCATATATTTT
TRBJ2-5,-,many,TRBV7-3,CASSLGERPQETQYF,TGTGCCAGCAGCTTAGGGGAGCGTCCCCAAGAGACCCAGTACTTC
TRBJ1-4,-,few,TRBV20-1,CSARDRGGGLGEKLFF,TGCAGTGCTAGAGATAGGGGGGGAGGTCTTGGAGAAAAACTGTTTTTT
TRBJ2-6,TRBD1,many,TRBV10-3,CAIQGASSVLTF,TGTGCCATACAGGGGGCGAGTAGCGTCCTGACTTTC
TRBJ1-5,-,many,TRBV6-6,CASRGGAAQPQHF,TGTGCCAGCCGTGGGGGGGCCGCTCAGCCCCAGCATTTT
TRBJ1-1,TRBD1,few,TRBV10-2,CASSGTGGTYTEAFF,TGCGCCAGCAGTGGGACAGGGGGCACGTACACTGAAGCTTTCTTT
TRBJ2-7,TRBD2,many,TRBV15,CATRGGAGVGEQYF,TGTGCCACCAGAGGAGGAGCGGGGGTGGGGGAGCAGTACTTC
TRBJ2-5,-,-,TRBV10-3,CASRDNVNYGYTFGSGTQYF,-
TRBJ1-1,-,many,TRBV7-8,CASSSQVANMNTEAFF,TGTGCCAGCAGCTCCCAGGTGGCCAATATGAACACTGAAGCTTTCTTT
TRBJ2-5,TRBD2,many,TRBV14,CASSQVAGGQETQYF,TGTGCCAGCAGCCAAGTAGCGGGGGGACAAGAGACCCAGTACTTC
TRBJ1-6,TRBD1,-,TRBV10-3,CAISYLGQLNSPLHF,TGTGCCATCAGTTACTTGGGACAGCTTAATTCACCCCTCCACTTT
TRBJ1-5,-,-,TRBV7-3,CASSPESGASNQPQHF,TGTGCCAGCAGCCCAGAATCCGGGGCAAGCAATCAGCCCCAGCATTTT
TRBJ2-2,-,many,TRBV19,CASSIERVGELFF,TGTGCCAGTAGTATAGAGAGGGTCGGGGAGCTGTTTTTT
TRBJ2-5,TRBD2,many,TRBV10-3,CAISTAGGPVTETQYF,TGTGCCATCAGTACGGCGGGAGGGCCGGTGACAGAGACCCAGTACTTC
TRBJ1-5,TRBD1,-,TRBV20-1,CSAASGTDDNQPQHF,TGCAGTGCTGCCTCCGGGACAGACGACAATCAGCCCCAGCATTTT
TRBJ2-5,-,-,TRBV19,CARRGSRETQYF,TGTGCCAGGAGGGGATCGAGGGAGACCCAGTACTTC
TRBJ2-7,TRBD2,-,TRBV2,CASVGPAGNEQYF,TGTGCCAGCGTAGGTCCAGCGGGAAACGAGCAGTACTTC
TRBJ2-7,-,-,TRBV7-8,CASSLAPGHPYEQYF,TGTGCCAGCAGCTTAGCGCCAGGCCACCCCTACGAGCAGTACTTC
TRBJ1-2,-,many,TRBV2,CASSEVPGLNYGYTF,TGTGCCAGCAGTGAGGTTCCCGGCCTTAACTATGGCTACACCTTC
TRBJ1-1,-,-,TRBV2,CASSEGAKTEAFF,TGTGCCAGCAGTGAGGGGGCTAAAACTGAAGCTTTCTTT
TRBJ2-5,-,-,TRBV4-1,CASSHALGQGRRQETQYF,TGCGCCAGCAGCCACGCCCTCGGGCAGGGGAGGAGGCAAGAGACCCAGTACTTC
TRBJ1-5,-,-,TRBV4-1,CASSQDGSQPQHF,TGCGCCAGCAGCCAAGATGGTTCTCAGCCCCAGCATTTT
TRBJ2-7,-,many,TRBV29-1,CSVRATGEQYF,TGCAGCGTCCGAGCCACAGGCGAGCAGTACTTC